This TCR beta chain appears in the sequencing data of a study of T cell responses to AZD1222 COVID-19 vaccine. Overall study: Second-dose intervals of approximately 4 or approximately 12 weeks were pooled. General study points: Spike-specific TCR breadth and depth grew following two AZD1222 doses. Spike as a whole was targeted by vaccine-associated CD4 TCRs, dominant at 160-218 and 743-854.

Notes on this clone: The antigen remains unidentified.

The germline CDR1 and CDR2 sequences are MNHEY and SVGAGI. CDR3 length: 15 amino acids. The J segment lost 5 bases and the V segment lost 2 bases, leaving 7 bases of the junction unmatched. Data came from immunoSEQ multiplex PCR; TCRdb stores just in-frame clones and leaves some out. Altogether roughly 190,000 clones are present, around 90% being singletons, with the ten largest covering approximately 0.98%. The chain links TRBV6-5 to TRBJ2-7; 9 bases line up with TRBD1. The sequenced sample was peripheral blood, obtained on day 0 of AZD1222 vaccination. This receptor was obtained from an adult in good health. The DNA of the CDR3 is TGTGCCAGCAGTTACACCGGGACAGGGACCCACGAGCAGTACTTC. This codes for CASSYTGTGTHEQYF.